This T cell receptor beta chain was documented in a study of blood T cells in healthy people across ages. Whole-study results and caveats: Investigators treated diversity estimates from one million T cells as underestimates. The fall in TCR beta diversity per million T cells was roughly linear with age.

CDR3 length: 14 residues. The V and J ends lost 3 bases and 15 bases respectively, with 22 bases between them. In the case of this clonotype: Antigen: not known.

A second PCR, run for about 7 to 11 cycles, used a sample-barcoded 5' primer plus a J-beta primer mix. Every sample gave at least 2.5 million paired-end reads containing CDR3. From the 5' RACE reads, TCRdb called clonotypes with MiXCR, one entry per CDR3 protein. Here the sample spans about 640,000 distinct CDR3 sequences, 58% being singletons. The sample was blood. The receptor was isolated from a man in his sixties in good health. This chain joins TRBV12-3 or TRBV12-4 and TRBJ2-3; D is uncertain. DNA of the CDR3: TGTGCCAGCAGTTTTGGGGTGGGCGGAGATATGGAATATTTT. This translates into CASSFGVGGDMEYF.